This T cell receptor beta chain was retrieved from a study of blood T cell repertoires in COVID-19. Across the whole study: Some COVID-19 samples were acute and others convalescent; all came from the United States, Italy and Spain. T cells, B-cell-depleted T cells, or PBMCs provided the cDNA or gDNA that served as material.

In the authors' methods: Amplification from reference gene primers served as the basis for estimated nucleated cell counts. Generated by immunoSEQ multiplex PCR, the TCRdb table keeps only in-frame clones and is missing some. V and J calls and clone size are copied from that table; D and trimming were computed from the DNA. The table has approximately 49,000 clones, about 70% seen once. Germline V gene data show CDR1 as MNHEY and CDR2 as SVGAGI. CDR3 size: 15 residues. Trimming stripped 2 bases from V and 1 base from J, with 11 bases between. V and J are TRBV6-5 and TRBJ1-2; D perhaps matches TRBD1 (5 bases). The TCR sequence derives from a woman aged 70-85 years with acute or convalescent COVID-19. The sample comprised peripheral blood. This chain's CDR3 is CASSYGRDFNYGYTF. In DNA, the CDR3 is TGTGCCAGCAGTTACGGCAGGGACTTTAACTATGGCTACACCTTC.